The 9 T cell receptor beta chains below were found in one sample sequenced in a study of human CD8 memory T cell subsets. Libraries for TCR beta were constructed using UMI-labeled 5' RACE. TCRdb reprocessed the 5' RACE reads and keeps a single row for each CDR3 protein, giving no DNA. The table for this sample gives more than 9,000 distinct CDR3 sequences. TPEX cells were early memory CD8+ T cells (CCR7+ PD-1+ TIGIT+) that had exhausted-like traits. The sequencing input was CD8+ T cells from PBMCs. All receptors derive from a human donor in good health.

The chain carries TRBV27 and TRBJ1-5; the TCRdb D gene call, TRBD1, has no DNA to confirm it. The CDR3 covers 17 residues. Germline-derived CDR1 and CDR2 are MNHEY and SMNVEV (reference sequence). CDR3 sequence: CASSPYQDRGVGQPQHF.

This rearrangement joins TRBV29-1 to TRBJ1-2; TCRdb lists TRBD1, though no DNA is available to test this call. The CDR3 runs to 16 residues. The germline CDR1 and CDR2 sequences are SQVTM and ANQGSEA. The CDR3 loop reads CSVYETGGPFGYGYTF.

The chain combines TRBV6-2 or TRBV6-3 with TRBJ2-7; TCRdb's D call, TRBD1, is unchecked because there is no DNA. Germline V gives CDR1 MNHEY, CDR2 SVGEGT. This CDR3 spans 13 amino acids. CDR3 loop: CASGGTPSYEQYF.

This rearrangement joins TRBV5-5 to TRBJ2-3; the D call from TCRdb, TRBD1, cannot be confirmed without DNA. Germline V gives CDR1 SGHKS, CDR2 YYEKEE (reference sequence). This CDR3 spans 17 amino acids. The CDR3 sequence: CASTHSFNPGGTDTQYF.

This clonotype is called medium-sized based on its frequency. This rearrangement joins TRBV7-2 to TRBJ2-7; TCRdb's D gene call, TRBD1, goes unchecked for lack of DNA. This CDR3 is 14 amino acids long. Per germline, CDR1 SGHTA and CDR2 FQGNSA. CDR3 sequence reads: CASSPRGGSYEQYF.

The chain joins TRBV7-8 to TRBJ1-2; no DNA is available, so the TRBD1 call from TCRdb remains unchecked. CDR3 length equals 15 residues. The V gene's germline CDR1 is SGHVS and CDR2 FQNEAQ. CDR3 region: CASSSRKQTNYGYTF.

J is TRBJ1-2 and V is TRBV12-3 or TRBV12-4; TCRdb reports TRBD1, a call that lacks DNA to check it against. CDR3 length: 13 amino acids. The CDR3 reads CASSLSGGWGYTF.

CDR3 protein: CASSSSGGAADTQYF. The rearrangement links TRBV5-4 to TRBJ2-3; TCRdb calls TRBD2, which cannot be checked without DNA. Germline V gene data show CDR1 as SGHNT and CDR2 as YYREEE (reference sequence). This CDR3 has 15 amino acids.

V is TRBV7-9 and J is TRBJ2-6. Germline V lookup: CDR1 SEHNR, CDR2 FQNEAQ (reference sequence). The CDR3 has 17 residues. This chain's CDR3 is CASSSYLTNSGANVLTF. The full variable domain, completed using reference TRBV7-9 and TRBJ2-6, is DTGVSQNPRHKITKRGQNVTFRCDPISEHNRLYWYRQTLGQGPEFLTYFQNEAQLEKSRLLSDRFSAERPKGSFSTLEIQRTEQGDSAMYLCASSSYLTNSGANVLTFGAGSRLTVL.